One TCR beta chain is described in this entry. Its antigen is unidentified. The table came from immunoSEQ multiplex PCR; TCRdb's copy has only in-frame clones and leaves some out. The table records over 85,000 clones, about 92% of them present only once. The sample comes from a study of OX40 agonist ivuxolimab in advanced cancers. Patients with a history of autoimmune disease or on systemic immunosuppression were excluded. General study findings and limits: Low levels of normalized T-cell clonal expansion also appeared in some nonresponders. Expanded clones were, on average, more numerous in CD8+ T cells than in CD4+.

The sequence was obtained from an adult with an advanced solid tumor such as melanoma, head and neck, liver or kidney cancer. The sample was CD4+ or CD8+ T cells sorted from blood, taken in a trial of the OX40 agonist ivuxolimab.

CDR3 nucleotide sequence: TGCGCCAGCAGCTCCCGGACAAAACTAGCGGGAGACTACAATGAGCAGTTCTTC. This translates into CASSSRTKLAGDYNEQFF. The V call is TRBV5-1, the J call TRBJ2-1; 11 bases map to TRBD2. This CDR3 has 18 amino acids. The trim removed 3 bases at V and 3 bases at J, leaving 11 bases unmatched. Germline CDR1 is SGHRS and CDR2 is YFSETQ.